A selection of T cell receptor beta chains follows, all from one sample in a study of T cell repertoires in cytomegalovirus infection. Using its own MiXCR run on the reads, TCRdb lists one record per CDR3 protein. Of 250,000 to 300,000 distinct CDR3 sequences detected, about a sixth appear once; the ten largest clones hold over 40%. The material sequenced was CD8+ T cells from PBMCs. Receptors were obtained from a human donor in good health (CMV status not recorded). Some clones in this sample may be carry-over from other donors' samples. Each CDR3 is given with its conserved first and last residue. Each record gives: D gene, J gene, V gene, clone size, CDR3 protein, CDR3 DNA. The D gene is left open where the match is weak. The size entry is marked missing in some rows and otherwise reads once, few, many or a size class.

D: TRBD2; J: TRBJ2-3; V: TRBV20-1; size: -; CDR3: CSALTPGTSYSRGTDTQYF; DNA: TGCAGTGCTCTAACTCCCGGGACTAGCTATTCTAGGGGCACAGATACGCAGTATTTT
D: TRBD1; J: TRBJ2-2; V: TRBV6-6; size: few; CDR3: CASRGQTNTGELFF; DNA: TGTGCCAGCAGGGGACAGACGAACACCGGGGAGCTGTTTTTT
D: -; J: TRBJ2-5; V: TRBV11-2; size: few; CDR3: CASSTGSPKPYF; DNA: TGTGCCAGCAGCACAGGATCCCCCAAACCGTACTTC
D: TRBD2; J: TRBJ2-5; V: TRBV5-1; size: once; CDR3: CASSLGTSGRQETQYF; DNA: TGCGCCAGCAGCCTTGGGACTAGCGGTCGCCAAGAGACCCAGTACTTC
D: TRBD1; J: TRBJ1-1; V: TRBV4-1; size: many; CDR3: CASSQGPGDRMWAFF; DNA: TGCGCCAGCAGCCAAGGGCCCGGGGACAGGATGTGGGCTTTCTTT
D: -; J: TRBJ1-2; V: TRBV11-2; size: -; CDR3: CASSSRGLPYGYTF; DNA: TGTGCCAGCAGCTCCCGGGGGTTGCCCTATGGCTACACCTTC
D: -; J: TRBJ2-1; V: TRBV7-6; size: many; CDR3: CASSCQGCDEQFF; DNA: TGTGCCAGCAGCTGCCAAGGGTGTGATGAGCAGTTCTTC
D: -; J: TRBJ2-7; V: TRBV20-1; size: -; CDR3: CSARDFDTAYEQYF; DNA: TGCAGTGCTAGAGATTTCGACACCGCCTACGAGCAGTACTTC
D: -; J: TRBJ2-3; V: TRBV20-1; size: -; CDR3: CSARDFRGTDTQYF; DNA: TGCAGTGCTAGAGATTTCCGGGGGACAGATACGCAGTATTTT
D: -; J: TRBJ2-3; V: TRBV2; size: -; CDR3: CASIFQLDTQYF; DNA: TGTGCCAGCATATTTCAGCTGGATACGCAGTATTTT
D: TRBD1; J: TRBJ1-2; V: TRBV5-1; size: -; CDR3: CASSLAQGAEGYTF; DNA: TGCGCCAGCAGCTTGGCCCAGGGGGCAGAAGGCTACACCTTC
D: -; J: TRBJ2-5; V: TRBV15; size: -; CDR3: CATRGGTTHRETQYF; DNA: TGTGCCACCAGGGGCGGGACAACCCACCGGGAGACCCAGTACTTC
D: -; J: TRBJ1-2; V: TRBV27; size: -; CDR3: CASSRGLNYGYTF; DNA: TGTGCCAGCAGCAGGGGTTTGAACTATGGCTACACCTTC
D: -; J: TRBJ2-1; V: TRBV28; size: many; CDR3: CASSEYNEQFF; DNA: TGTGCCAGCAGTGAGTACAATGAGCAGTTCTTC
D: -; J: TRBJ1-5; V: TRBV20-1; size: few; CDR3: CSARAEGVFPNQPQHF; DNA: TGCAGTGCTAGAGCCGAGGGGGTCTTCCCCAATCAGCCCCAGCATTTT
D: TRBD2; J: TRBJ2-5; V: TRBV29-1; size: few; CDR3: CSVGRVGLAPQETQYF; DNA: TGCAGCGTTGGACGGGTGGGACTAGCCCCACAAGAGACCCAGTACTTC
D: -; J: TRBJ1-1; V: TRBV15; size: many; CDR3: CATSRDGGGTEAFF; DNA: TGTGCCACCAGCAGAGATGGGGGCGGGACTGAAGCTTTCTTT
D: -; J: TRBJ2-1; V: TRBV3-1; size: -; CDR3: CASSHPARGNEQFF; DNA: TGTGCCAGCAGCCACCCGGCGCGGGGCAATGAGCAGTTCTTC
D: -; J: TRBJ2-1; V: TRBV6-1; size: -; CDR3: CASRGLRLLDEQFF; DNA: TGTGCCAGCAGGGGACTCCGACTTCTAGATGAGCAGTTCTTC
D: -; J: TRBJ2-2; V: TRBV4-1; size: few; CDR3: CASGQGGGAELFF; DNA: TGCGCCAGCGGCCAAGGGGGGGGGGCAGAGCTGTTTTTT
D: TRBD1; J: TRBJ2-7; V: TRBV9; size: -; CDR3: CASSTTGTDRYEQYF; DNA: TGTGCCAGCAGCACGACCGGGACAGACCGCTACGAGCAGTACTTC
D: -; J: TRBJ2-1; V: TRBV7-9; size: -; CDR3: CASSPPDGGPYNEQFF; DNA: TGTGCCAGCAGCCCGCCGGACGGGGGCCCCTACAATGAGCAGTTCTTC
D: -; J: TRBJ2-7; V: TRBV7-9; size: few; CDR3: CASSLSETLPYEQYF; DNA: TGTGCCAGCAGCTTATCTGAGACACTTCCCTACGAGCAGTACTTC
D: -; J: TRBJ2-1; V: TRBV14; size: few; CDR3: CASSLRGRGVDEQFF; DNA: TGTGCCAGCAGCCTACGTGGCAGGGGGGTCGATGAGCAGTTCTTC
D: -; J: TRBJ1-1; V: TRBV5-5; size: few; CDR3: CASSLRTVYTEAFF; DNA: TGTGCCAGCAGCTTGCGGACGGTGTACACTGAAGCTTTCTTT
D: -; J: TRBJ2-7; V: TRBV7-2; size: many; CDR3: CASRKQNNYEQYF; DNA: TGTGCCAGCAGGAAGCAGAATAATTACGAGCAGTACTTC
D: -; J: TRBJ1-2; V: TRBV6-2/TRBV6-3; size: few; CDR3: CASSYIGFNANGYTF; DNA: TGTGCCAGCAGTTACATCGGTTTTAACGCAAATGGCTACACCTTC
D: TRBD1; J: TRBJ2-3; V: TRBV7-9; size: many; CDR3: CASRQQSDRKSTDTQYF; DNA: TGTGCCAGCAGACAGCAATCGGACAGGAAGAGCACAGATACGCAGTATTTT
D: -; J: TRBJ2-5; V: TRBV5-4; size: -; CDR3: CASVRDEEQETQYF; DNA: TGTGCCAGCGTTCGGGATGAGGAGCAAGAGACCCAGTACTTC
D: TRBD1; J: TRBJ2-1; V: TRBV6-8; size: few; CDR3: CASNTGTGPYNEQFF; DNA: TGTGCCAGCAATACCGGGACAGGGCCTTACAATGAGCAGTTCTTC
D: TRBD2; J: TRBJ2-7; V: TRBV7-8; size: many; CDR3: CASSLTSGEYEQYF; DNA: TGTGCCAGCAGCTTGACTAGCGGGGAGTACGAGCAGTACTTC
D: TRBD1; J: TRBJ1-2; V: TRBV7-3; size: many; CDR3: CASSSVTGDGYTF; DNA: TGTGCCAGCAGCTCCGTGACAGGGGATGGCTACACCTTC
D: -; J: TRBJ2-3; V: TRBV7-9; size: many; CDR3: CASSAYKSTDTQYF; DNA: TGTGCCAGCAGCGCTTACAAAAGCACAGATACGCAGTATTTT
D: TRBD2; J: TRBJ2-1; V: TRBV18; size: -; CDR3: CASSPRGAGVYNEQFF; DNA: TGTGCCAGCTCACCCCGTGGAGCGGGGGTCTACAATGAGCAGTTCTTC
D: -; J: TRBJ2-1; V: TRBV7-9; size: many; CDR3: CASTTMVAYNEQFF; DNA: TGTGCCAGCACCACAATGGTCGCCTACAATGAGCAGTTCTTC
D: -; J: TRBJ2-2; V: TRBV29-1; size: -; CDR3: CSVTPADTGELFF; DNA: TGCAGCGTCACCCCGGCGGACACCGGGGAGCTGTTTTTT
D: TRBD1; J: TRBJ1-4; V: TRBV7-9; size: many; CDR3: CASSPALQGARPNEKLFF; DNA: TGTGCCAGCAGCCCCGCCCTGCAGGGGGCGCGGCCGAATGAAAAACTGTTTTTT
D: -; J: TRBJ1-5; V: TRBV4-1; size: -; CDR3: CASSQESYSNQPQHF; DNA: TGCGCCAGCAGCCAAGAATCGTATAGCAATCAGCCCCAGCATTTT
D: -; J: TRBJ2-1; V: TRBV5-6; size: -; CDR3: CASSFPGGVEQFF; DNA: TGTGCCAGCAGCTTTCCCGGGGGAGTTGAGCAGTTCTTC
D: TRBD1; J: TRBJ1-1; V: TRBV5-1; size: few; CDR3: CASSLVDRGDTEAFF; DNA: TGCGCCAGCAGCTTGGTGGACAGGGGAGACACTGAAGCTTTCTTT
D: -; J: TRBJ1-5; V: TRBV11-3; size: few; CDR3: CASSLGAVSHLNQPQHF; DNA: TGTGCCAGCAGCTTAGGGGCGGTTTCCCACCTTAATCAGCCCCAGCATTTT
D: TRBD1; J: TRBJ1-5; V: TRBV20-1; size: -; CDR3: CSVPDRVVDQPQHF; DNA: TGCAGTGTCCCGGACAGGGTGGTCGATCAGCCCCAGCATTTT
D: TRBD1; J: TRBJ2-2; V: TRBV5-1; size: -; CDR3: CASSLGQGRAGELFF; DNA: TGCGCCAGCAGCCTGGGACAGGGCCGGGCCGGGGAGCTGTTTTTT
D: TRBD1; J: TRBJ1-6; V: TRBV7-9; size: -; CDR3: CASSPRTGDSPLHF; DNA: TGTGCCAGCAGCCCTAGGACAGGAGATTCACCCCTCCACTTT
D: -; J: TRBJ1-1; V: TRBV27; size: many; CDR3: CASSLVRFDTEAFF; DNA: TGTGCCAGCAGTTTGGTTAGATTCGACACTGAAGCTTTCTTT
D: -; J: TRBJ1-2; V: TRBV9; size: -; CDR3: CASSAHPTGNYGYTF; DNA: TGTGCCAGCAGCGCCCACCCGACAGGCAACTATGGCTACACCTTC
D: -; J: TRBJ1-1; V: TRBV7-8; size: many; CDR3: CASSSDSYVNTEAFF; DNA: TGTGCCAGCAGCTCAGACAGCTATGTGAACACTGAAGCTTTCTTT
D: -; J: TRBJ2-1; V: TRBV12-3/TRBV12-4; size: many; CDR3: CASSLGLIDNEQFF; DNA: TGTGCCAGCAGTTTAGGACTAATTGACAATGAGCAGTTCTTC
D: -; J: TRBJ1-1; V: TRBV7-3; size: many; CDR3: CASSLIRRVGTENTEAFF; DNA: TGTGCCAGCAGCTTAATTCGTAGAGTAGGGACCGAGAACACTGAAGCTTTCTTT